Listed here are 27 T cell receptor beta chains from one sample, sequenced in a study of CXCR3-negative and CXCR3-positive naive CD8 T cells. The TRB libraries of cDNA were built by UMI-labeled 5' RACE. From its re-call of the 5' RACE reads, TCRdb lists each CDR3 protein once, without DNA. This sample lists approximately 40,000 distinct CDR3 sequences; its ten largest clones have 14% to 15%. The sample comprised memory CD8+ T cells from blood. These receptors all stem from a human donor in good health. Some clones in this sample may be carry-over from other donors' samples.

V and J are TRBV20-1 and TRBJ1-1; the D gene TCRdb calls, TRBD1, cannot be checked with no DNA. CDR3 length: 14 residues. Germline V lookup: CDR1 DFQATT, CDR2 SNEGSKA (reference sequence). CDR3 residues: CSASFGALNTEAFF.

The rearrangement joins TRBV29-1 to TRBJ1-2; TCRdb picks TRBD1, but there is no DNA to check that call. This CDR3 is built from 14 residues. In germline, CDR1 is SQVTM, CDR2 ANQGSEA. CDR3 in amino acids: CSVEWWGGELGYTF.

This clonotype is deemed medium-sized by its frequency. The chain uses TRBV5-8 and TRBJ2-1; TCRdb indicates TRBD1, and absent DNA this call remains unverified. The CDR3 contains 14 residues. Germline V CDR1 and CDR2: SGHTS, YDEGEE. CDR3 sequence: CASSPGPSEDEQFF.

By frequency, this clonotype is medium-sized. The chain uses TRBV10-2 and TRBJ2-1; TCRdb returns TRBD1, unconfirmable since there is no DNA. The CDR3 has 13 residues. Germline CDR1 WSHSY, CDR2 SAAADI. The CDR3 here is CASRGGDYNEQFF.

The chain is built from TRBV27 and TRBJ2-1; with no DNA, the TCRdb D assignment of TRBD1 cannot be verified. The CDR3 totals 14 residues. Germline CDR1 is MNHEY and CDR2 is SMNVEV (reference sequence). This CDR3 reads CASADRVAHNEQFF.

The chain is built from TRBV6-1 and TRBJ2-7. The CDR3 sequence is 14 residues long. CDR1 is MNHNS, CDR2 SASEGT, per germline. The CDR3 loop reads CASSEGDPRFEQYF.

The chain employs TRBV2 and TRBJ2-2. This CDR3 region has 11 residues. Germline lookup yields CDR1 SNHLY and CDR2 FYNNEI. This CDR3 is CASIGGGELFF.

This sequence joins TRBV20-1 and TRBJ1-1; as DNA is missing, the TRBD1 call by TCRdb cannot be tested. The CDR3 extends over 13 amino acids. In germline, CDR1 is DFQATT, CDR2 SNEGSKA (reference sequence). CDR3 sequence reads: CSASGGRDTEAFF.

This clonotype is classed as medium-sized by frequency. The chain recombines TRBV12-3 or TRBV12-4 with TRBJ2-4. CDR3 length equals 14 residues. The CDR3 region is CASSLRPAQDIQYF.

The chain carries TRBV7-6 and TRBJ1-1. CDR3 length: 15 amino acids. Germline V lookup: CDR1 SGHVS, CDR2 FNYEAQ. The CDR3 loop is CASTPTFYTNTEAFF. Variable domain in full (rest from reference TRBV7-6 and TRBJ1-1): GAGVSQSPRYKVTKRGQDVALRCDPISGHVSLYWYRQALGQGPEFLTYFNYEAQQDKSGLPNDRFSAERPEGSISTLTIQRTEQRDSAMYRCASTPTFYTNTEAFFGQGTRLTVV.

The chain is built from TRBV6-5 and TRBJ1-1; TCRdb's D call of TRBD1 is untestable without DNA. The CDR3 extends over 12 amino acids. Germline values: CDR1 MNHEY, CDR2 SVGAGI. CDR3 region: CASAGWNTEAFF.

Its frequency marks this clonotype as large. The chain recombines TRBV12-3 or TRBV12-4 with TRBJ1-5. The length of the CDR3 is 13 residues. The CDR3 sequence is CASSFGLNQPQHF.

The genes are TRBV5-4 and TRBJ2-5; TCRdb's assignment of TRBD2 cannot be checked, as there is no DNA. The germline V gene encodes CDR1 SGHNT and CDR2 YYREEE (reference sequence). The CDR3 has 15 residues. CDR3 region: CASSLRAIKEETQYF.

The chain has TRBV6-5 and TRBJ2-3; TCRdb's assignment of TRBD2 cannot be checked, as there is no DNA. Germline lookup yields CDR1 MNHEY and CDR2 SVGAGI. The CDR3 length is 13 residues. The CDR3 region is CASSYGPVDTQYF.

This chain connects TRBV3-1 to TRBJ2-7; the D call of TRBD1 rests on TCRdb alone, since no DNA is present to check it. This CDR3 region has 15 residues. Germline-derived CDR1 and CDR2 are LGHDT and YNNKEL (reference sequence). The CDR3 sequence is CASSPGGDATVVRYF.

The chain combines TRBV11-2 with TRBJ2-7; the D call of TRBD1 rests on TCRdb alone, since no DNA is present to check it. In germline, CDR1 is SGHAT, CDR2 FQNNGV. There are 16 residues in the CDR3. The CDR3 loop reads CASSLASWDNAYEQYF.

This chain connects TRBV4-3 to TRBJ2-7; as DNA is missing, the TRBD2 call by TCRdb cannot be tested. The CDR3 is made up of 14 amino acids. Germline CDR1 is LGHNA and CDR2 is YSLEER. The CDR3 sequence: CASSPARGAYEQYF.

The chain carries TRBV25-1 and TRBJ1-2; the D call of TRBD1 rests on TCRdb alone, since no DNA is present to check it. Germline V gene data show CDR1 as MGHDK and CDR2 as SYGVNS. The CDR3 has 14 residues. CDR3 sequence: CASSGWDTNYGYTF.

The chain employs TRBV7-2 and TRBJ2-1; TCRdb lists TRBD1, though no DNA is available to test this call. This CDR3 contains 14 residues. Germline loops: CDR1 SGHTA, CDR2 FQGNSA. The CDR3 is CASSLLIRGNEQFF.

The CDR3 sequence: CASSYGQISTDTQYF. This sequence joins TRBV6-6 and TRBJ2-3; TCRdb's assignment of TRBD1 cannot be checked, as there is no DNA. CDR1 MNHNY and CDR2 SVGAGI come from the germline V gene (reference sequence). The CDR3 has 15 amino acids.

The V gene is TRBV7-8, the J gene TRBJ2-2; TCRdb outputs TRBD2, but without DNA this stays unchecked. The CDR3 covers 16 residues. Germline V CDR1 and CDR2: SGHVS, FQNEAQ. CDR3 sequence: CASSLGGGLFTGELFF.

The V gene is TRBV28, the J gene TRBJ1-5; TCRdb returns TRBD1, unconfirmable since there is no DNA. CDR3 length: 14 residues. The germline CDR1 and CDR2 sequences are MDHEN and SYDVKM. This CDR3 reads CASSSDRAGQPQHF.

This chain connects TRBV5-5 to TRBJ1-1; TCRdb calls TRBD1, which cannot be checked without DNA. The CDR3 covers 14 residues. Germline CDR1 SGHKS, CDR2 YYEKEE (reference sequence). CDR3 loop: CASSLQEVDTEAFF.

The chain joins TRBV7-7 to TRBJ2-7; with no DNA, the TCRdb D assignment of TRBD2 cannot be verified. Looked up from germline, CDR1 is SSHAT and CDR2 is FNYEAQ (reference sequence). This CDR3 region has 14 residues. CDR3 sequence: CASSVGWGDYEQYF.

The chain combines TRBV5-5 with TRBJ2-3; TCRdb designates TRBD2, a call that cannot be tested without DNA. The CDR3 sequence is 14 residues long. CDR1 and CDR2 from the germline V gene are SGHKS and YYEKEE (reference sequence). CDR3 region: CASSFSPAEDTQYF.

The V and J genes are TRBV15 and TRBJ1-5; TCRdb selects TRBD1, and the lack of DNA leaves this call unchecked. Germline CDR1 is LNHNV and CDR2 is YYDKDF (reference sequence). The length of the CDR3 is 14 residues. The CDR3 sequence: CATSRVREAQPQHF.

The chain couples TRBV29-1 to TRBJ2-7; the TCRdb D gene call, TRBD1, has no DNA to confirm it. The CDR3 length is 13 residues. CDR1 is SQVTM and CDR2 is ANQGSEA in the germline V gene. The CDR3 region is CSVRGGYSYEQYF.